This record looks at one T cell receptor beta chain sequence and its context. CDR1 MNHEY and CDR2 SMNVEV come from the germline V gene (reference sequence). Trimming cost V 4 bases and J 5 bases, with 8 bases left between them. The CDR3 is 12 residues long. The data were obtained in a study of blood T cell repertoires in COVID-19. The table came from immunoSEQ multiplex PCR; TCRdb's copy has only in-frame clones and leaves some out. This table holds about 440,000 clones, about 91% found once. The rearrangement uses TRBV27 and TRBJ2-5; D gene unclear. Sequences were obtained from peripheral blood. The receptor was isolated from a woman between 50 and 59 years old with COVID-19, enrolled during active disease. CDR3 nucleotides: TGTGCCAGCAGTTATAACGGGGAGACCCAGTACTTC. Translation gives CASSYNGETQYF.